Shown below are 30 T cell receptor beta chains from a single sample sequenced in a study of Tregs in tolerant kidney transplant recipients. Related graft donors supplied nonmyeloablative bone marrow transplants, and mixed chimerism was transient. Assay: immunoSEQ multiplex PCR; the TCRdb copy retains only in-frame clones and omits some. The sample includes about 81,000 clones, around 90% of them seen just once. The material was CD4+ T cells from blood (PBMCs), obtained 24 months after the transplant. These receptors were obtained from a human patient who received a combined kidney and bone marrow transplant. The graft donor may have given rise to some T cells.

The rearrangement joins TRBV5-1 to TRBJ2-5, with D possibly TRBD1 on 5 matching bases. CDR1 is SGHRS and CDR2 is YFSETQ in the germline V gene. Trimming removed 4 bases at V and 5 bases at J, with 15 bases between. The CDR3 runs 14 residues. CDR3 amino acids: CASSPSFGAETQYF. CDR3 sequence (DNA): TGCGCCAGCAGCCCCAGTTTTGGGGCTGAGACCCAGTACTTC.

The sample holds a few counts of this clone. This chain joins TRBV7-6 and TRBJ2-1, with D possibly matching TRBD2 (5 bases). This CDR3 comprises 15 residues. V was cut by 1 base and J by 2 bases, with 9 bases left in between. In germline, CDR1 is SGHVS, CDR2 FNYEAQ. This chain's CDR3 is CASSLEDWPYNEQFF. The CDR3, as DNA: TGTGCCAGCAGCTTAGAGGACTGGCCCTACAATGAGCAGTTCTTC.

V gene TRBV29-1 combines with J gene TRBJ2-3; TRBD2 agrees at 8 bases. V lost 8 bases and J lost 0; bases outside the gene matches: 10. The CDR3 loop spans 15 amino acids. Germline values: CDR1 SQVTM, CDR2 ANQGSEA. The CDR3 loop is CSLTRIAGSTDTQYF. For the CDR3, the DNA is TGCAGCCTAACCCGAATAGCGGGAAGCACAGATACGCAGTATTTT.

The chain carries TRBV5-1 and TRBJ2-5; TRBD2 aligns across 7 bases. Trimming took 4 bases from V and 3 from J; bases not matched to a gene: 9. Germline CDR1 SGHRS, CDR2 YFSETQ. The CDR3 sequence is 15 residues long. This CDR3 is CASSLLPGLEETQYF. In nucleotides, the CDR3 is TGCGCCAGCAGCCTCCTTCCTGGACTAGAAGAGACCCAGTACTTC.

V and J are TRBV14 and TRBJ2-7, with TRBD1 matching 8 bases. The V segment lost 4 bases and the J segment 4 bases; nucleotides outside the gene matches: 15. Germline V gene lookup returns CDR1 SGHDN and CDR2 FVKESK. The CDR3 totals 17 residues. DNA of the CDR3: TGTGCCAGCAGCCGAGGCCAAATGGACAGGGATTTTTACGAGCAGTACTTC. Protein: CASSRGQMDRDFYEQYF. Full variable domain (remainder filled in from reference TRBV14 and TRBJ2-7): EAGVTQFPSHSVIEKGQTVTLRCDPISGHDNLYWYRRVMGKEIKFLLHFVKESKQDESGMPNNRFLAERTGGTYSTLKVQPAELEDSGVYFCASSRGQMDRDFYEQYFGPGTRLTVT.

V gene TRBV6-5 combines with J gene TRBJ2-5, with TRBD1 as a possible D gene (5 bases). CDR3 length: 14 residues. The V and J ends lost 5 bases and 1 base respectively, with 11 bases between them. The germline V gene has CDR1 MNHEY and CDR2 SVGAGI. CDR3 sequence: CASSNRLPQETQYF. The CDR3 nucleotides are TGTGCCAGCAGTAACAGGTTGCCCCAAGAGACCCAGTACTTC.

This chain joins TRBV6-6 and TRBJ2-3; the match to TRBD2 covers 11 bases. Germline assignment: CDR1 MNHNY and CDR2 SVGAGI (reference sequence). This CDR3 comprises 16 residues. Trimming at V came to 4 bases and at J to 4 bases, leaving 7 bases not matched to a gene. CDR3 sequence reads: CASSSIAGGPPDTQYF. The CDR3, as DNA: TGTGCCAGCAGTTCTATAGCGGGAGGGCCCCCAGATACGCAGTATTTT.

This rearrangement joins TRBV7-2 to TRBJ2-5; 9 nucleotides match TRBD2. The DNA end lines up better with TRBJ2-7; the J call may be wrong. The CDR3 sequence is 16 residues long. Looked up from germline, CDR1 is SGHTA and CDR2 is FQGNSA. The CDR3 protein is CASSSQLAGSSYEQYF. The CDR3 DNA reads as TGTGCCAGCAGCTCCCAACTAGCGGGCAGCTCCTACGAGCAGTACTTC.

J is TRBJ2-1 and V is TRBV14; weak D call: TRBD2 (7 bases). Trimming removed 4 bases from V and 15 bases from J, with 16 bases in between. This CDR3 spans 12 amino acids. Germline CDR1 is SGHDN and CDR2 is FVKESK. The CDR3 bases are TGTGCCAGCAGCCGAGGGACACTAGCGAGGTTCTTC. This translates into CASSRGTLARFF.

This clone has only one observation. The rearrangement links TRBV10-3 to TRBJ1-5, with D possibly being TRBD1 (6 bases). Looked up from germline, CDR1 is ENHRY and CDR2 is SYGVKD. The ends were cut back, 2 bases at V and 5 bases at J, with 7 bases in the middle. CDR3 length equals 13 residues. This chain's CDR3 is CAISERQDQPQHF. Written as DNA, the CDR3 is TGTGCCATCAGTGAGCGACAGGATCAGCCCCAGCATTTT.

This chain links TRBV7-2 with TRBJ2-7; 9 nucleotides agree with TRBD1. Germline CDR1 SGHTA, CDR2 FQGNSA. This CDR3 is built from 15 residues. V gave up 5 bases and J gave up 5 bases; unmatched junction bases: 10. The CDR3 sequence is CASSESGTGFNEQYF. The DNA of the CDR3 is TGTGCCAGCAGCGAATCCGGGACAGGGTTCAACGAGCAGTACTTC.

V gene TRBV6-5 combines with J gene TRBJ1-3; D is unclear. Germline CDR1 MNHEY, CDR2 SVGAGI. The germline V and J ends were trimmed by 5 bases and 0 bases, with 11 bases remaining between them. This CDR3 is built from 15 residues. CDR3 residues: CASSPDWSSGNTIYF. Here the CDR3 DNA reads TGTGCCAGCAGTCCAGATTGGAGCTCTGGAAACACCATATATTTT.

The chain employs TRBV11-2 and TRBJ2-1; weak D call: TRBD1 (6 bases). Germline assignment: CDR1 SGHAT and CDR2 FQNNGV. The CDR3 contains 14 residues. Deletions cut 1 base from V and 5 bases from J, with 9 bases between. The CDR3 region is CASSLGGQHNEQFF. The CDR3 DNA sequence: TGTGCCAGCAGCTTAGGAGGACAGCACAATGAGCAGTTCTTC.

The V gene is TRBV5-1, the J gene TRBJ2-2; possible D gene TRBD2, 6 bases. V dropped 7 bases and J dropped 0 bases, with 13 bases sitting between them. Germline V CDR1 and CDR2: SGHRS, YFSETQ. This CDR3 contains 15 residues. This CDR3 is CASVSGTSNTGELFF. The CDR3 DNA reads TGCGCCAGCGTTTCCGGGACTTCGAACACCGGGGAGCTGTTTTTT. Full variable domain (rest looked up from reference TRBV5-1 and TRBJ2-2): KAGVTQTPRYLIKTRGQQVTLSCSPISGHRSVSWYQQTPGQGLQFLFEYFSETQRNKGNFPGRFSGRQFSNSRSEMNVSTLELGDSALYLCASVSGTSNTGELFFGEGSRLTVL.

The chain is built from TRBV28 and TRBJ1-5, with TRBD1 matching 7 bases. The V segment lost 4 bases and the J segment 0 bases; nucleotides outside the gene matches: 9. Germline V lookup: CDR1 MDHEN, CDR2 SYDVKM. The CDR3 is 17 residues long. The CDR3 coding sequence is TGTGCCAGCAGTTCAATAACAGGGGAATATAGCAATCAGCCCCAGCATTTT. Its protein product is CASSSITGEYSNQPQHF. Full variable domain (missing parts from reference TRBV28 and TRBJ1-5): DVKVTQSSRYLVKRTGEKVFLECVQDMDHENMFWYRQDPGLGLRLIYFSYDVKMKEKGDIPEGYSVSREKKERFSLILESASTNQTSMYLCASSSITGEYSNQPQHFGDGTRLSIL.

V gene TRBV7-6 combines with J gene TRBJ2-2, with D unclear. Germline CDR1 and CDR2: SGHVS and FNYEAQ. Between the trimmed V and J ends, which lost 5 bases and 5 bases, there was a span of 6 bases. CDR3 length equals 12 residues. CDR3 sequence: CASSPITGELFF. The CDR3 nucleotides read TGTGCCAGCAGCCCTATAACCGGGGAGCTGTTTTTT.

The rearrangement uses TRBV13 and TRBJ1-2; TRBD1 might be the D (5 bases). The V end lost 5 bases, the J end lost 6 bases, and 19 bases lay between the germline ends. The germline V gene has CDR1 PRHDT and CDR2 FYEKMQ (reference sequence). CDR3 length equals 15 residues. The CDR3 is CASSPPQGAVDGYTF. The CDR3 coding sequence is TGTGCCAGCAGCCCCCCCCAAGGGGCAGTTGATGGCTACACCTTC. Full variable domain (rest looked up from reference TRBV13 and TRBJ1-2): AAGVIQSPRHLIKEKRETATLKCYPIPRHDTVYWYQQGPGQDPQFLISFYEKMQSDKGSIPDRFSAQQFSDYHSELNMSSLELGDSALYFCASSPPQGAVDGYTFGSGTRLTVV.

The CDR3 spells CASSVARVKSGANVLTF. CDR3 in DNA: TGTGCCAGCTCAGTGGCCAGGGTTAAGTCTGGGGCCAACGTCCTGACTTTC. The chain combines TRBV18 with TRBJ2-6, with D possibly being TRBD1 (5 bases). Germline V gene sequence: CDR1 KGHSH, CDR2 LQKENI. This CDR3 is built from 17 residues. V gave up 5 bases and J gave up 1 base, with 15 bases separating them.

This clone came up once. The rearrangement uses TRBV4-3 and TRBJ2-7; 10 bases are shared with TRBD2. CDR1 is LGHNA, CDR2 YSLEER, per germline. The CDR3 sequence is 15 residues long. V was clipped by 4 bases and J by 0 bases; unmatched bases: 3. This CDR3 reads CASSPLAGGSYEQYF. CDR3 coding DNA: TGCGCCAGCAGCCCATTAGCGGGGGGCTCCTACGAGCAGTACTTC.

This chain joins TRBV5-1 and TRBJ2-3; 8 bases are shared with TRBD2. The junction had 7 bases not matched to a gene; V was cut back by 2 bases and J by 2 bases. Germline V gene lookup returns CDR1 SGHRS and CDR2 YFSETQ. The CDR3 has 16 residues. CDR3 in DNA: TGCGCCAGCAGCTTAGGACTAGCAGGGTACACAGATACGCAGTATTTT. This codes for CASSLGLAGYTDTQYF.

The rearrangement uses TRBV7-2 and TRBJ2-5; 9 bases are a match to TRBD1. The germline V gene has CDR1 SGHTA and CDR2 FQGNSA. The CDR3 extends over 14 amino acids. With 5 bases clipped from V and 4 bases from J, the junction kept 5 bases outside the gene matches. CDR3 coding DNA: TGTGCCAGCAGCCTGGACAGGGGCCCAGAGACCCAGTACTTC. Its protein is CASSLDRGPETQYF. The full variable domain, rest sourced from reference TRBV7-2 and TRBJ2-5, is GAGVSQSPSNKVTEKGKDVELRCDPISGHTALYWYRQSLGQGLEFLIYFQGNSAPDKSGLPSDRFSAERTGGSVSTLTIQRTQQEDSAVYLCASSLDRGPETQYFGPGTRLLVL.

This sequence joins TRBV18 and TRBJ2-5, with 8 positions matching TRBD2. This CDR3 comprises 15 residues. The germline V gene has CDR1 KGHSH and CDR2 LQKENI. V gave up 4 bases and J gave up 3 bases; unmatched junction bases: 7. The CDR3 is CASSLSGLVKETQYF. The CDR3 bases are TGTGCCAGCTCACTGTCGGGACTAGTTAAAGAGACCCAGTACTTC.

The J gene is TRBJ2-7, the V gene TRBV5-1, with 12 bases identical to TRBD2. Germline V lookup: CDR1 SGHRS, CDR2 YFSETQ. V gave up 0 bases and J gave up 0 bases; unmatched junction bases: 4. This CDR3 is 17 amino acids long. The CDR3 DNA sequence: TGCGCCAGCAGCTTGGGGCTAGCGGGAGGGAGCTCCTACGAGCAGTACTTC. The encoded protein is CASSLGLAGGSSYEQYF.

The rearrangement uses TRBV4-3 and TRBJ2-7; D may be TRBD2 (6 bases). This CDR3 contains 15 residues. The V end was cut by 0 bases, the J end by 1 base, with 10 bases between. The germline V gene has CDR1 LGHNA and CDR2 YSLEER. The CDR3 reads CASSQEYSGSYEQYF. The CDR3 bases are TGCGCCAGCAGCCAAGAATATAGCGGTTCCTACGAGCAGTACTTC.

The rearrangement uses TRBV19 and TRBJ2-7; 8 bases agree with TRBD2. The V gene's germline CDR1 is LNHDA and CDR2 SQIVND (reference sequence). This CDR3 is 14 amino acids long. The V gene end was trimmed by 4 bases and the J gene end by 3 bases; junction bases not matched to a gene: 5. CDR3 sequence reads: CASSRSGRGYEQYF. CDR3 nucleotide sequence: TGTGCCAGTAGTAGGAGCGGGAGAGGCTACGAGCAGTACTTC. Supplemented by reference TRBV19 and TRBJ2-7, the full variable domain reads DGGITQSPKYLFRKEGQNVTLSCEQNLNHDAMYWYRQDPGQGLRLIYYSQIVNDFQKGDIAEGYSVSREKKESFPLTVTSAQKNPTAFYLCASSRSGRGYEQYFGPGTRLTVT.

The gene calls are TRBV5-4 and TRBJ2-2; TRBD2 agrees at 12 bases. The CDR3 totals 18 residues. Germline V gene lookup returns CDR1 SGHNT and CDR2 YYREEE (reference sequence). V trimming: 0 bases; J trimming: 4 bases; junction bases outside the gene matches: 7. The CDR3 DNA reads TGTGCCAGCAGCTTGGGGCTAGCGGGGGGGCGAGGCACCGGGGAGCTGTTTTTT. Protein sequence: CASSLGLAGGRGTGELFF.

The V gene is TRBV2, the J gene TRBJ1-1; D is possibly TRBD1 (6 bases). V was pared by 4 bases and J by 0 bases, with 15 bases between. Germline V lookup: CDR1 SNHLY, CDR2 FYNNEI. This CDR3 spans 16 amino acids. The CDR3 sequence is CASSATRTVMNTEAFF. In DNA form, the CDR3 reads TGTGCCAGCAGTGCGACGAGGACAGTTATGAACACTGAAGCTTTCTTT. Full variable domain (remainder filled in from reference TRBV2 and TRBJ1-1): EPEVTQTPSHQVTQMGQEVILRCVPISNHLYFYWYRQILGQKVEFLVSFYNNEISEKSEIFDDQFSVERPDGSNFTLKIRSTKLEDSAMYFCASSATRTVMNTEAFFGQGTRLTVV.

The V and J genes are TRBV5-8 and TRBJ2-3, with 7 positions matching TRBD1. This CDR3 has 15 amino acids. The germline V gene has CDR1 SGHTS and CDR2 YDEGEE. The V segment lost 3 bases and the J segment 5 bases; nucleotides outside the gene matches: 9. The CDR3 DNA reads TGTGCCAGCAGCTCCCCGGGACAGTTGAAAGATACGCAGTATTTT. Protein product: CASSSPGQLKDTQYF. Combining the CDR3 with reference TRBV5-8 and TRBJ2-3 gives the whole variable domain EAGVTQSPTHLIKTRGQQATLRCSPISGHTSVYWYQQALGLGLQFLLWYDEGEERNRGNFPPRFSGRQFPNYSSELNVNALELEDSALYLCASSSPGQLKDTQYFGPGTRLTVL.

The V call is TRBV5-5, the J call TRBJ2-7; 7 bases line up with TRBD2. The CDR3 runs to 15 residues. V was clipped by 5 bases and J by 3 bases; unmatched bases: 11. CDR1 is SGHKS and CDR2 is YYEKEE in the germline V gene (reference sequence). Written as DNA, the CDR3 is TGTGCCAGCAGTAGCTCCTGGCTAGCGGTCTACGAGCAGTACTTC. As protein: CASSSSWLAVYEQYF.

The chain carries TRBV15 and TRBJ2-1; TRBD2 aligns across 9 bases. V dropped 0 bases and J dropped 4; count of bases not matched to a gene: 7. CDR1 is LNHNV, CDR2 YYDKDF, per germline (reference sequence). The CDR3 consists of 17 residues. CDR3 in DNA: TGTGCCACCAGCAGAGATAGGGGAGCGGGGGGATACAATGAGCAGTTCTTC. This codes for CATSRDRGAGGYNEQFF.